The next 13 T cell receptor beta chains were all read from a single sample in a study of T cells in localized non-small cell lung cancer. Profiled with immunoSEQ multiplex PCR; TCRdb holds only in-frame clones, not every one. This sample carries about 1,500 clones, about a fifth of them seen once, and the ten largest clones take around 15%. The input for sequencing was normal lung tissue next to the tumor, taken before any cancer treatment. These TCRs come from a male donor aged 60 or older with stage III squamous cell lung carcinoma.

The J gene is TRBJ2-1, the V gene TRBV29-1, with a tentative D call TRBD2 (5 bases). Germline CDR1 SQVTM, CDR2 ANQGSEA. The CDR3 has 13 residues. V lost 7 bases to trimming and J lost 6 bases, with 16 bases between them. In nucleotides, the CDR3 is TGCAGCGCCTGGGAGAGGGCAGGCAATGAGCAGTTCTTC. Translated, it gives CSAWERAGNEQFF.

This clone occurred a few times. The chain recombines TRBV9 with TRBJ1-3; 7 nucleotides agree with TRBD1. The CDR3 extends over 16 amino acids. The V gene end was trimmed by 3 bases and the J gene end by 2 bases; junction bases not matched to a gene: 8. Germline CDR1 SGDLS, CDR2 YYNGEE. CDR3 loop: CASSAGGQLTGNTIYF. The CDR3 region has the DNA TGTGCCAGCAGCGCAGGGGGACAGCTCACTGGAAACACCATATATTTT.

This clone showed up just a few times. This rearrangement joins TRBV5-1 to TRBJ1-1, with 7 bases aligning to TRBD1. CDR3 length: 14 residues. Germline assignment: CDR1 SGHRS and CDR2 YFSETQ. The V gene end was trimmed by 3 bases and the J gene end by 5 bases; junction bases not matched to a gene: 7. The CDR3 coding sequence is TGCGCCAGCAGCTCCGGACAGGCCGAAACTGAAGCTTTCTTT. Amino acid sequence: CASSSGQAETEAFF.

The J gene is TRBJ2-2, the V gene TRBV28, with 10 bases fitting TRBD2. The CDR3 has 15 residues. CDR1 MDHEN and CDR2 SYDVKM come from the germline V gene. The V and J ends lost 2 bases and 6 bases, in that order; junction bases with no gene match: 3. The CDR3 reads CASSLLAGAAGELFF. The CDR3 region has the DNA TGTGCCAGCAGTTTACTAGCGGGAGCGGCCGGGGAGCTGTTTTTT.

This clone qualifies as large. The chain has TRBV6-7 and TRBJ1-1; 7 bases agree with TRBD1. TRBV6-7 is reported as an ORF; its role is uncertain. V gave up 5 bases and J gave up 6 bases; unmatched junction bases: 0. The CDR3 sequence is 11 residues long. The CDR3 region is CASSQGAEAFF. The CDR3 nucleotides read TGTGCCAGCAGTCAGGGGGCTGAAGCTTTCTTT.

This CDR3 reads CASSPLFSRQGHGANVLTF. DNA of the CDR3: TGTGCCAGCAGCCCCCTATTCTCCAGACAGGGGCACGGGGCCAACGTCCTGACTTTC. V gene TRBV14 combines with J gene TRBJ2-6; 8 bases match TRBD1. The CDR3 length is 19 residues. Germline lookup yields CDR1 SGHDN and CDR2 FVKESK. J lost 4 bases, V lost 4 bases, and 15 bases had no gene match.

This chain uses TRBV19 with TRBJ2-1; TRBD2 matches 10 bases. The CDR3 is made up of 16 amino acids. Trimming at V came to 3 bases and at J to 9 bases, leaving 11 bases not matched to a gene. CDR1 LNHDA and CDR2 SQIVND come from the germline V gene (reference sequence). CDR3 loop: CASSIDGGLAGAEQFF. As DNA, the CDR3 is TGTGCCAGTAGTATTGATGGGGGGCTAGCGGGAGCTGAGCAGTTCTTC.

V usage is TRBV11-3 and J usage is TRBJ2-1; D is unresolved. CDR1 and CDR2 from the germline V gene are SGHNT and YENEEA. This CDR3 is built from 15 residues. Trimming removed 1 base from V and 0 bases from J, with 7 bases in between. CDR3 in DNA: TGTGCCAGCAGCTTAGGGCCGAGCTCCTACAATGAGCAGTTCTTC. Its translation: CASSLGPSSYNEQFF.

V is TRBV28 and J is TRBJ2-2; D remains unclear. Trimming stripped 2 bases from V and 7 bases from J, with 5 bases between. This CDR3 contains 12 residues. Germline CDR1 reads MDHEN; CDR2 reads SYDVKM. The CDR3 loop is CASSLTLGELFF. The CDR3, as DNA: TGTGCCAGCAGTTTAACTCTCGGGGAGCTGTTTTTT.

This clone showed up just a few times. The CDR3 loop is CASKEGARTGELFF. CDR3 DNA: TGTGCCAGCAAGGAGGGAGCACGCACCGGGGAGCTGTTTTTT. The chain couples TRBV6-8 to TRBJ2-2; maybe TRBD2 (6 bases). With 7 bases removed from V and 4 bases from J, the gap between germline ends came to 13 bases. CDR1 MNHGY and CDR2 SAAAGT come from the germline V gene. The CDR3 contains 14 residues.

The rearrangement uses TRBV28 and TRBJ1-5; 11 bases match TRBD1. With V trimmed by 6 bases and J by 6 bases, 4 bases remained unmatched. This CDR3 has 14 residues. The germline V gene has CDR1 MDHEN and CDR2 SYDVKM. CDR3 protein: CASRPGTGGQPQHF. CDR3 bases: TGTGCCAGCAGACCCGGGACAGGGGGTCAGCCCCAGCATTTT.

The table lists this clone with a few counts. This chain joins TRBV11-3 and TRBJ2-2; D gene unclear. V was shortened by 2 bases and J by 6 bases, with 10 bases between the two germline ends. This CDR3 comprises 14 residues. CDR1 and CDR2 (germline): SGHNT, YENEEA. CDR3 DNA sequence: TGTGCCAGCAGCTTAACGCAACCCCCCGGGGAGCTGTTTTTT. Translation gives CASSLTQPPGELFF. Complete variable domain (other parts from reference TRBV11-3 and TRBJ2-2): EAGVVQSPRYKIIEKKQPVAFWCNPISGHNTLYWYLQNLGQGPELLIRYENEEAVDDSQLPKDRFSAERLKGVDSTLKIQPAELGDSAVYLCASSLTQPPGELFFGEGSRLTVL.

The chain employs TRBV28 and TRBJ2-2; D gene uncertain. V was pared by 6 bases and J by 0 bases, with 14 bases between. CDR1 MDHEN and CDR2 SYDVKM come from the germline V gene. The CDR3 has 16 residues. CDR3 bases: TGTGCCAGCAGACCCCCCGGGCCGACGAACACCGGGGAGCTGTTTTTT. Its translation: CASRPPGPTNTGELFF. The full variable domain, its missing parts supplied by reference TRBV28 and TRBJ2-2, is DVKVTQSSRYLVKRTGEKVFLECVQDMDHENMFWYRQDPGLGLRLIYFSYDVKMKEKGDIPEGYSVSREKKERFSLILESASTNQTSMYLCASRPPGPTNTGELFFGEGSRLTVL.